The entry below gives a single T cell receptor (beta chain) sequence along with its context. This entry comes from a study of T cells in localized non-small cell lung cancer. Assay: immunoSEQ multiplex PCR; the TCRdb copy retains only in-frame clones and omits some. The data contain about 5,600 clones, around 26% of them singletons. CDR3 size: 15 residues. The germline gives CDR1 KGHSH, CDR2 LQKENI. Trimming removed 2 bases from V and 1 base from J, with 10 bases in between. The TCR originated in a female donor at least 60 years old with stage I lung adenocarcinoma. The rearrangement joins TRBV18 to TRBJ2-3; unclear D gene. The sample in question was lung tumor tissue, obtained before any cancer treatment. The CDR3 nucleotides are TGTGCCAGCTCACCAGCTCTGCTGGGCACAGATACGCAGTATTTT. Translation: CASSPALLGTDTQYF.